This TCR beta chain comes out of a study of early T cells in non-severe SARS-CoV-2 infection. Individual cDNA molecules were tagged with unique molecular identifiers. TCRdb re-analysed the 5' RACE reads in MiXCR, keeping a single row per CDR3 protein. This sample carries tens of thousands of distinct CDR3 sequences, about a tenth of them seen once, and the ten largest clones take 6.4%. This clonotype came up many times. The antigen remains undetermined. Study-level findings and limits: In VDJdb matching, anti-spike CD8 responses were favored while private and CD4 specificities went missing.

The V and J ends lost 1 base and 3 bases respectively, with 11 bases between them. CDR3 length equals 15 residues. Germline-derived CDR1 and CDR2 are SGHTA and FQGNSA. Sequencing input: whole blood. The sequence was obtained from an adult who was a healthcare worker with PCR-confirmed SARS-CoV-2 infection or an uninfected control (not recorded which). This chain links TRBV7-2 with TRBJ2-3; D gene unclear. CDR3 amino acids: CASSLGGVPTDTQYF. The CDR3 DNA follows: TGTGCCAGCAGCTTAGGAGGTGTGCCGACAGATACGCAGTATTTT.